Below are 29 T cell receptor beta chains sequenced from a single sample in a study. MiXCR, run by TCRdb on the reads, gives a single entry per CDR3 protein. The sample has about 400 distinct CDR3 sequences, around 30% seen once. Sequencing used CD8+ T cells (not recorded whether cultured). These receptors came from a male donor.

In regard to this clonotype: A clone one base away is much larger, so this may be a read error. This rearrangement joins TRBV9 to TRBJ2-3; TRBD1 agrees at 7 bases. CDR3 length: 15 amino acids. CDR1 is SGDLS, CDR2 YYNGEE, per germline. CDR3 protein: CASSVEGAPPDMQYF. The CDR3 nucleotides are TGTGCCAGCAGCGTAGAGGGGGCGCCCCCAGATATGCAGTATTTT.

This clonotype was counted ten times or more. One junction end disagrees with the germline gene, perhaps due to a read error. This sequence joins TRBV29-1 and TRBJ2-1; 7 positions agree with TRBD2. The V gene's germline CDR1 is SQVTM and CDR2 ANQGSEA. The CDR3 contains 12 residues. The CDR3 DNA reads TGCAGCGTGGTGGGGACTATCAATGTGCAGTTCTTC. Translation gives CSVVGTINVQFF.

By frequency in the sample, this clonotype is medium-sized. The V call is TRBV12-3 or TRBV12-4, the J call TRBJ1-1; no reliable D call. This CDR3 spans 11 amino acids. Trimming took 4 bases from V and 7 from J, leaving 7 bases between them. The CDR3 coding sequence is TGTGCCAGCAGTTCTGTTGGTGAAGCTTTCTTT. As protein: CASSSVGEAFF.

The rearrangement links TRBV28 to TRBJ1-1; 11 positions match TRBD1. Germline assignment: CDR1 MDHEN and CDR2 SYDVKM. The CDR3 has 17 amino acids. Trimming cost V 5 bases and J 3 bases; bases outside gene matches: 11. CDR3 amino acids: CASSKIWGQGVDTEAFF. In DNA, the CDR3 is TGTGCCAGCAGTAAGATTTGGGGACAGGGGGTAGACACTGAAGCTTTCTTT.

This clonotype was seen at least ten times. The chain employs TRBV18 and TRBJ2-3, with D perhaps matching TRBD1 or TRBD2 (5 bases each). This CDR3 is built from 19 residues. V gave up 2 bases and J gave up 2 bases, with 23 bases separating them. Looked up from germline, CDR1 is KGHSH and CDR2 is LQKENI. The CDR3 DNA is TGTGCCAGCTCACCAGGAGGTCGAACGGACAACCCTCACACAGATACGCAGTATTTT. It translates to CASSPGGRTDNPHTDTQYF.

This clonotype has a single count. A read error may be the cause here, since a much bigger clone is one base away. V is TRBV27 and J is TRBJ2-7; TRBD2 aligns across 9 bases. The CDR3 has 15 residues. CDR1 MNHEY and CDR2 SMNVEV come from the germline V gene (reference sequence). After removal of 8 bases from V and 4 bases from J, the junction contained 12 bases not matched to a gene. CDR3 protein: CASGALAGARYEQYF. The CDR3 region has the DNA TGTGCCAGCGGTGCCTTAGCGGGAGCTCGTTACGAGCAGTACTTC.

Note on this clonotype: A junction boundary mismatches the germline segment, possibly from a read error. V gene TRBV12-3 or TRBV12-4 combines with J gene TRBJ2-1; D not certain. CDR3 length: 11 amino acids. CDR3 nucleotide sequence: TGTGCCAGCGGTTTGGTAAATGAGCAGTCCTTC. This encodes CASGLVNEQSF.

This clonotype was detected many times. V gene TRBV15 combines with J gene TRBJ1-1; the D gene is possibly TRBD1 (5 bases). Germline loops: CDR1 LNHNV, CDR2 YYDKDF (reference sequence). Trimming pared 0 bases from V and 5 bases from J, leaving 13 bases between. This CDR3 is 15 amino acids long. This CDR3 reads CATSRDRGTGTEAFF. CDR3 nucleotide sequence: TGTGCCACCAGCAGAGATCGGGGGACTGGGACTGAAGCTTTCTTT.

As to this clonotype: A much larger clone differs by one base, so this may be a read error. J is TRBJ2-3 and V is TRBV7-9; D is unresolved. Per germline, CDR1 SEHNR and CDR2 FQNEAQ (reference sequence). The CDR3 loop spans 12 amino acids. The DNA of the CDR3 is TGTGCCGGCAGCCTAAACACAGATACGCAGTATTTT. Its translation is CAGSLNTDTQYF.

To note about this clonotype: Being one base from a much bigger clone, this may be a read error. CDR3 nucleotide sequence: TGTGCCAGCAGCTATCTATACGGGACAGGGGGCATCGAGCGGTACTTC. It is translated as CASSYLYGTGGIERYF. V is TRBV2 and J is TRBJ2-7, with 12 bases identical to TRBD1. The CDR3 covers 16 residues. Germline V lookup: CDR1 SNHLY, CDR2 FYNNEI.

Only a few counts were recorded for this clonotype. This chain uses TRBV27 with TRBJ1-5; D unclear. In germline, CDR1 is MNHEY, CDR2 SMNVEV (reference sequence). V was shortened by 6 bases and J by 4 bases, with 7 bases between the two germline ends. The CDR3 sequence is 12 residues long. CDR3 protein: CASRKENQPQHF. In DNA form, the CDR3 reads TGTGCCAGCAGGAAAGAGAATCAGCCCCAGCATTTT.

This clonotype was observed at least ten times. The chain combines TRBV4-1 with TRBJ2-1; D may be TRBD2 (6 bases). The length of the CDR3 is 14 residues. The V end lost 4 bases, the J end lost 6 bases, and 13 bases lay between the germline ends. The germline gives CDR1 MGHRA, CDR2 YSYEKL. The CDR3 protein is CASSRDSSANEQFF. The CDR3 nucleotides are TGCGCCAGCAGCCGGGACTCTAGCGCCAATGAGCAGTTCTTC.

Comment on this clonotype: The conserved phenylalanine or tryptophan is not found at the CDR3 terminus, so this likely reflects a read error. The CDR3 DNA sequence: TGCAGTGCTAGAGTCGAGTTTGGGACTAGCGAGCAACTAAGCTCCTACAATGAGCAGTTCCTC. Translation: CSARVEFGTSEQLSSYNEQFL. V is TRBV20-1 and J is TRBJ2-1, with 10 positions matching TRBD2. Per germline, CDR1 DFQATT and CDR2 SNEGSKA (reference sequence). J lost 0 bases, V lost 1 base, and 18 bases had no gene match. The CDR3 covers 21 residues.

The J gene is TRBJ2-1, the V gene TRBV9; D uncertain. Germline CDR1 SGDLS, CDR2 YYNGEE. V was shortened by 0 bases and J by 2 bases, with 12 bases between the two germline ends. The CDR3 runs 16 residues. CDR3 sequence: CASSVDELGPYNEQFF. DNA of the CDR3: TGTGCCAGCAGCGTAGATGAGCTGGGTCCCTACAATGAGCAGTTCTTC.

There are many counts of this clonotype. The chain has TRBV6-5 and TRBJ2-7; D is unclear. The CDR3 has 16 amino acids. Per the germline V gene, CDR1 is MNHEY and CDR2 is SVGAGI. The V end lost 0 bases, the J end lost 0 bases, and 12 bases lay between the germline ends. CDR3 region: CASSYSTGAPSYEQYF. In DNA, the CDR3 is TGTGCCAGCAGTTACTCGACGGGCGCGCCCTCCTACGAGCAGTACTTC.

This clonotype came up many times. The CDR3 is CASSSPAESRVGEQYF. CDR3 nucleotide sequence: TGTGCCAGCAGCTCACCGGCCGAGAGCAGGGTGGGTGAGCAGTACTTC. This rearrangement joins TRBV7-9 to TRBJ2-7, with D possibly TRBD1 on 5 matching bases. This CDR3 has 16 amino acids. V was trimmed by 4 bases and J by 7 bases, leaving 23 bases between them. The germline CDR1 and CDR2 sequences are SEHNR and FQNEAQ (reference sequence). Supplemented by reference TRBV7-9 and TRBJ2-7, the full variable domain reads DTGVSQNPRHKITKRGQNVTFRCDPISEHNRLYWYRQTLGQGPEFLTYFQNEAQLEKSRLLSDRFSAERPKGSFSTLEIQRTEQGDSAMYLCASSSPAESRVGEQYFGPGTRLTVT.

This clonotype showed up many times. The chain carries TRBV6-5 and TRBJ2-1; D is perhaps TRBD2 (6 bases). Germline values: CDR1 MNHEY, CDR2 SVGAGI. This CDR3 comprises 13 residues. V lost 5 bases and J lost 8, with 13 bases in between. The CDR3 sequence is CASSAGGAYEQFF. The CDR3, as DNA: TGTGCCAGCAGTGCCGGAGGGGCCTATGAGCAGTTCTTC.

This clonotype was picked up a small number of times. This rearrangement joins TRBV10-2 to TRBJ1-6; 7 nucleotides align to TRBD1. CDR1 and CDR2 from the germline V gene are WSHSY and SAAADI. The CDR3 length is 15 residues. V gave up 0 bases and J gave up 7 bases; unmatched junction bases: 3. CDR3 bases: TGCGCCAGCAGTGAGTCTTGGGACAGAAATTCACCCCTCCACTTT. As protein: CASSESWDRNSPLHF.

As for this clonotype: A read error may explain this, as a much larger clone is one base away. Here the CDR3 reads CASSDLRPNSYEQYF. In DNA, the CDR3 is TGTGCCAGCAGTGATCTGCGGCCCAATTCCTACGAGCAGTACTTC. This chain connects TRBV2 to TRBJ2-7; D uncertain. This CDR3 is built from 15 residues. The V end was cut by 3 bases, the J end by 1 base, with 13 bases between. Germline V gene data show CDR1 as SNHLY and CDR2 as FYNNEI.

This clonotype is termed medium-sized. The rearrangement uses TRBV20-1 and TRBJ2-4; D unresolved. Deletions cut 2 bases from V and 12 bases from J, with 17 bases between. The CDR3 runs to 13 residues. CDR1 is DFQATT and CDR2 is SNEGSKA in the germline V gene (reference sequence). CDR3 DNA sequence: TGCAGTGCTAGACCACCCGCCTTGGAGTCTCAGTACTTC. Translation gives CSARPPALESQYF.

The chain has TRBV28 and TRBJ1-4; D call uncertain. Germline V gene lookup returns CDR1 MDHEN and CDR2 SYDVKM. The CDR3 extends over 15 amino acids. V was pared by 3 bases and J by 0 bases, with 8 bases between. Written as DNA, the CDR3 is TGTGCCAGCAGTTTCGTTGGAGCAACTAATGAAAAACTGTTTTTT. This codes for CASSFVGATNEKLFF.

V usage is TRBV3-1 and J usage is TRBJ2-1; D is perhaps TRBD1 (6 bases). The CDR3 is made up of 13 amino acids. The germline V gene has CDR1 LGHDT and CDR2 YNNKEL (reference sequence). Trimming pared 1 base from V and 9 bases from J, leaving 10 bases between. Here the CDR3 DNA reads TGTGCCAGCAGCCAAGCAGGGGTGGCTGAGCAGTTCTTC. Amino acids: CASSQAGVAEQFF.

This clonotype has ten or more counts. CDR3 nucleotides: TGTGCCAGCAGCCAAGCAGGGATGACTGAGCAGTTCTTC. As protein: CASSQAGMTEQFF. The chain joins TRBV3-1 to TRBJ2-1; a weak D match, TRBD1 (5 bases). The germline CDR1 and CDR2 sequences are LGHDT and YNNKEL (reference sequence). Trimming shortened V by 1 base and J by 9 bases, and 10 bases separated the two germline ends. The CDR3 is 13 residues long.

A word on this clonotype: A much larger clonotype is one base distant, so this may be a read error. The chain couples TRBV29-1 to TRBJ2-7; D possibly corresponds to TRBD1 (6 bases). Germline V gives CDR1 SQVTM, CDR2 ANQGSEA. There are 12 residues in the CDR3. This CDR3 reads CSVQGPEYEQHF. The CDR3, as DNA: TGCAGCGTACAGGGCCCTGAATACGAGCAGCACTTC.

This clonotype was found many times. As DNA, the CDR3 is TGTGCCAGCTCACCATGGATTGACTATAGCAATCAGCCCCAGCATTTT. Translation: CASSPWIDYSNQPQHF. The V call is TRBV18, the J call TRBJ1-5; D gene unclear. CDR1 KGHSH and CDR2 LQKENI come from the germline V gene. The CDR3 runs to 16 residues. Trimming left V 2 bases short and J 0 bases short, with 11 bases between. Using reference TRBV18 and TRBJ1-5 for the parts outside the CDR3, the full variable domain is NAGVMQNPRHLVRRRGQEARLRCSPMKGHSHVYWYRQLPEEGLKFMVYLQKENIIDESGMPKERFSAEFPKEGPSILRIQQVVRGDSAAYFCASSPWIDYSNQPQHFGDGTRLSIL.

Points on this clonotype: One end of the junction varies from germline; a read error may be responsible. The rearrangement joins TRBV5-1 to TRBJ1-1; no firm D call. The length of the CDR3 is 17 residues. Germline V lookup: CDR1 SGHRS, CDR2 YFSETQ. CDR3 DNA sequence: TGCGCCGGCAGCCATGACACACCGAGGTGCCCGAACACTGAAGCCTTCTTT. Translating gives CAGSHDTPRCPNTEAFF.

In its sample, this clonotype was seen a few times. CDR3 loop: CAWSVLFGGRSYEQYF. CDR3 bases: TGTGCCTGGAGTGTACTCTTTGGAGGCAGATCCTACGAGCAGTACTTC. The chain employs TRBV30 and TRBJ2-7; TRBD2 is a possible D gene (5 bases). The CDR3 contains 16 residues. The germline V gene encodes CDR1 GTSNPN and CDR2 SVGIG (reference sequence). The V gene lost 0 bases and the J gene lost 1 base, with 16 bases spanning the gap.

This chain connects TRBV3-1 to TRBJ1-2; D is undetermined. Germline V gives CDR1 LGHDT, CDR2 YNNKEL (reference sequence). The CDR3 is 14 amino acids. Deletions cut 1 base from V and 2 bases from J, with 8 bases between. The CDR3: CASSQGRLNYGYTF. DNA for the CDR3: TGTGCCAGCAGCCAAGGTCGGCTCAACTATGGCTACACCTTC.

The sample holds many counts of this clonotype. V is TRBV4-1 and J is TRBJ1-1, with TRBD1 matching 8 bases. This CDR3 contains 17 residues. Germline lookup yields CDR1 MGHRA and CDR2 YSYEKL. V lost 4 bases, J lost 5 bases, and 15 bases stayed unmatched. The chain's CDR3 is CASSPRGRTGFITEAFF. For the CDR3, the DNA is TGCGCCAGCAGCCCCAGGGGTCGGACAGGGTTTATTACTGAAGCTTTCTTT.